This TCR beta chain came from a study of Graves' ophthalmopathy and Graves' hyperthyroidism. This clonotype came up many times. Germline values: CDR1 SEHNR, CDR2 FQNEAQ (reference sequence). There are 13 residues in the CDR3. The trim removed 6 bases at V and 13 bases at J, leaving 13 bases unmatched. Amplification from RNA transcripts yielded the TCR beta CDR3 regions. HTBI primers were used in a first-round RT-PCR, which preceded a second-round multiplex PCR. TCRdb ran MiXCR on the multiplex PCR reads and lists one entry per CDR3 protein. The data hold a few hundred thousand distinct CDR3 sequences, with 15% to 19% observed a single time.

This sequence joins TRBV7-9 and TRBJ2-7; 9 positions match TRBD2. The TCR was taken from a woman aged 18-29 years with stable Graves' hyperthyroidism. The sequenced sample was peripheral blood. Here the CDR3 DNA reads TGTGCCAGCAGGACGGGGAGCGGGGGGCCGGATTACTTC. The encoded protein is CASRTGSGGPDYF.